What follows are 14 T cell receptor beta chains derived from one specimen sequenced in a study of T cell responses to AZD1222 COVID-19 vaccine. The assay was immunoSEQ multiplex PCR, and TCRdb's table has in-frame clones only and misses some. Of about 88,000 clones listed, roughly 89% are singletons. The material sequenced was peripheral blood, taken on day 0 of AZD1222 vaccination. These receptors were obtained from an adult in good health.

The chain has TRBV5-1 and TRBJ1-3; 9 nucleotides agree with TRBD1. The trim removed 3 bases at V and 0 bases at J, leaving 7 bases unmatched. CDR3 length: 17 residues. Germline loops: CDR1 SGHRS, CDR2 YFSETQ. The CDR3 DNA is TGCGCCAGCAGCTGGACCGGGACAGGGAGCTCTGGAAACACCATATATTTT. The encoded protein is CASSWTGTGSSGNTIYF.

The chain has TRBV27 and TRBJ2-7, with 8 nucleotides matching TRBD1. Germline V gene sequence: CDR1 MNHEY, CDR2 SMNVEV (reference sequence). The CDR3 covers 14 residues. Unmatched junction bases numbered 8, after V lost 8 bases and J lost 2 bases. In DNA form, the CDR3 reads TGTGCCAGCCGCCGTGGGACAGGAACCTACGAGCAGTACTTC. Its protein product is CASRRGTGTYEQYF.

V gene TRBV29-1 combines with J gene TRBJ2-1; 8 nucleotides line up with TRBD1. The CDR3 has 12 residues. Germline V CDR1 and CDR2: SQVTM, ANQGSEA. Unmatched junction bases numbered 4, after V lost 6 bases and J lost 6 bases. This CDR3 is CSVTTGGNEQFF. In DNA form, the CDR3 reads TGCAGCGTGACTACAGGGGGCAATGAGCAGTTCTTC.

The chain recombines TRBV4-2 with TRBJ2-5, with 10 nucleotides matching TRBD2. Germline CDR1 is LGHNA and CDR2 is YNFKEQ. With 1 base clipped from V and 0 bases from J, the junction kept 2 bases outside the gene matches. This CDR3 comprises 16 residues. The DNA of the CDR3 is TGTGCCAGCAGCCAAGGGGGGACTAGCGACCAAGAGACCCAGTACTTC. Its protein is CASSQGGTSDQETQYF.

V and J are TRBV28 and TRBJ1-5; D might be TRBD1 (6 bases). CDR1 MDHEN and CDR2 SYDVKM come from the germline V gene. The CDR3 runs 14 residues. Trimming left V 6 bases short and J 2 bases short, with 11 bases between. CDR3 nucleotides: TGTGCCAGCAGCCTCAGGGGTGGCAATCAGCCCCAGCATTTT. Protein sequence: CASSLRGGNQPQHF.

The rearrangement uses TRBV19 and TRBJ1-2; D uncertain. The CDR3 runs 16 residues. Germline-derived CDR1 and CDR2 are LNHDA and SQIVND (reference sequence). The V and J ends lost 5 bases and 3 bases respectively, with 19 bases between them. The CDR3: CASSLGREGLDYGYTF. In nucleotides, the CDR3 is TGTGCCAGTAGTTTAGGTCGCGAGGGTTTGGACTATGGCTACACCTTC.

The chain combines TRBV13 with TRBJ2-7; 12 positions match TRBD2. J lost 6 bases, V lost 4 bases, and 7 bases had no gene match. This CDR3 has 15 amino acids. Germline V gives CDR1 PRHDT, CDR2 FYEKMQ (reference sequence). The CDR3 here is CASSSGTSGRAEQYF. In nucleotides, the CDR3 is TGTGCCAGCAGCTCCGGGACTAGCGGGCGTGCCGAGCAGTACTTC.

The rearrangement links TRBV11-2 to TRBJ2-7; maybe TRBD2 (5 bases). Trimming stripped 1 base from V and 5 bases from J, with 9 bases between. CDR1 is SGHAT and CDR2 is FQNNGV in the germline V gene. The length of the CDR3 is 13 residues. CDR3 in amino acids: CASSLVEGNEQYF. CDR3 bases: TGTGCCAGCAGCTTAGTTGAGGGTAACGAGCAGTACTTC.

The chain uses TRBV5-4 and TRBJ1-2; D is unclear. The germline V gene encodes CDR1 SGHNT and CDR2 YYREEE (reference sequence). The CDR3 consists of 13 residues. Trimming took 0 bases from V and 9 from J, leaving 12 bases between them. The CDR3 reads CASSLERGRSYTF. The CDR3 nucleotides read TGTGCCAGCAGCTTGGAACGAGGGAGGAGCTACACCTTC.

The DNA of the CDR3 is TGTGCCAGCAGTGACCGGGACTTACAGAATGAGCAGTTCTTC. Translated, it gives CASSDRDLQNEQFF. The V call is TRBV25-1, the J call TRBJ2-1; a weak D match, TRBD2 (6 bases). Trimming took off 3 bases at V and 7 bases at J, with 13 bases between the two ends. Germline loops: CDR1 MGHDK, CDR2 SYGVNS. The CDR3 sequence is 14 residues long.

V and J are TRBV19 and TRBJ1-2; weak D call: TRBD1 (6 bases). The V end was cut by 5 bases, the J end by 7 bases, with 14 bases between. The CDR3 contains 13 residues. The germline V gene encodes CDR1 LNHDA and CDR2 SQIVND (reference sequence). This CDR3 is CASSYRERGGYTF. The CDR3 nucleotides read TGTGCCAGTAGTTACAGGGAACGAGGTGGCTACACCTTC.

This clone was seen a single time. The CDR3 coding sequence is TGTGCCAGCAGCCCCTGGCCCGGAACAGATACGCAGTATTTT. Translation gives CASSPWPGTDTQYF. The chain is built from TRBV13 and TRBJ2-3; unclear D gene. Trimming shortened V by 5 bases and J by 3 bases, and 12 bases separated the two germline ends. The CDR3 spans 14 residues. CDR1 and CDR2 (germline): PRHDT, FYEKMQ (reference sequence).

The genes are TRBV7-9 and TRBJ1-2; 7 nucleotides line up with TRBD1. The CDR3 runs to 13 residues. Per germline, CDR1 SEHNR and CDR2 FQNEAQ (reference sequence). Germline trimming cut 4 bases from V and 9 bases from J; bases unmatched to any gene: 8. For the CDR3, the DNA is TGTGCCAGCAGCTGGACAGGCTTGGGGAGCTACACCTTC. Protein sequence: CASSWTGLGSYTF.

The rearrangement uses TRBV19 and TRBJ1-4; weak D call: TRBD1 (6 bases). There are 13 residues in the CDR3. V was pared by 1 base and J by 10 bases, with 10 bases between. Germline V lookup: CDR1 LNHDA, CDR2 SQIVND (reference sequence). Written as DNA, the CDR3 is TGTGCCAGTAGTATAGCCAAGGGGGGAAAACTGTTTTTT. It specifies CASSIAKGGKLFF. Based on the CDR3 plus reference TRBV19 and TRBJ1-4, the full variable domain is DGGITQSPKYLFRKEGQNVTLSCEQNLNHDAMYWYRQDPGQGLRLIYYSQIVNDFQKGDIAEGYSVSREKKESFPLTVTSAQKNPTAFYLCASSIAKGGKLFFGSGTQLSVL.